These 22 T cell receptor beta chains originate from one sample sequenced in a study of blood T cell repertoires in COVID-19. Data came from immunoSEQ multiplex PCR; TCRdb stores just in-frame clones and leaves some out. The sample shows 200,000 or so clones, more than 70% of them seen only once. The sample taken for sequencing was PBMCs or T cells enriched from blood (not recorded which). These TCRs come from a woman in her thirties or forties with acute COVID-19.

The chain links TRBV11-2 to TRBJ2-5; 8 bases match TRBD2. The V gene end was trimmed by 6 bases and the J gene end by 4 bases; junction bases not matched to a gene: 10. CDR3 length equals 15 residues. Germline-derived CDR1 and CDR2 are SGHAT and FQNNGV. CDR3 DNA: TGTGCCAGCAGTCCACGGGGGGGGCCCGGAGAGACCCAGTACTTC. Translation: CASSPRGGPGETQYF.

The chain carries TRBV3-1 (or the pseudogene TRBV3-2) and TRBJ2-7; 16 bases agree with TRBD2. The trim removed 4 bases at V and 4 bases at J, leaving 4 bases unmatched. This CDR3 is 16 amino acids long. CDR1 is LGHDT and CDR2 is YNNKEL in the germline V gene (reference sequence). The DNA of the CDR3 is TGTGCCAGCAGCCTCGGGACTAGCGGGGGGGTGTACGAGCAGTACTTC. Residues: CASSLGTSGGVYEQYF.

This clone appeared once. CDR3 bases: TGTGCCATCAGACCGGGACAGGGGGCGGGTGAGACCCAGTACTTC. Its translation is CAIRPGQGAGETQYF. This sequence joins TRBV10-3 and TRBJ2-5; 12 nucleotides line up with TRBD1. V was pared by 6 bases and J by 5 bases, with 7 bases of the junction left unmatched. This CDR3 comprises 15 residues. Germline CDR1 is ENHRY and CDR2 is SYGVKD.

CDR3 protein: CASSRGISYEQYF. The CDR3, as DNA: TGTGCCAGCAGCCGCGGGATTTCCTACGAGCAGTACTTC. This chain links TRBV7-2 with TRBJ2-7; tentative D call: TRBD2 (6 bases). Germline V gene data show CDR1 as SGHTA and CDR2 as FQGNSA. This CDR3 contains 13 residues. V lost 5 bases and J 1 base, leaving 9 bases between the germline ends.

This clone was detected once. The chain recombines TRBV3-1 (or the pseudogene TRBV3-2) with TRBJ1-4; D not resolved. This CDR3 region has 16 residues. Germline CDR1 reads LGHDT; CDR2 reads YNNKEL (reference sequence). V was pared by 2 bases and J by 7 bases, with 17 bases between. The CDR3 region is CASSQCAEGNCEKLFF. The CDR3 DNA sequence: TGTGCCAGCAGCCAATGTGCGGAGGGTAATTGTGAAAAACTGTTTTTT.

J is TRBJ1-1 and V is TRBV18, with D maybe TRBD1 (5 bases). Trimming took 2 bases from V and 1 from J, leaving 8 bases between them. Germline V lookup: CDR1 KGHSH, CDR2 LQKENI. There are 14 residues in the CDR3. CDR3: CASSPAQGNTEAFF. CDR3 DNA sequence: TGTGCCAGCTCACCAGCCCAGGGGAACACTGAAGCTTTCTTT.

This chain joins TRBV6-5 and TRBJ1-5; 9 nucleotides match TRBD1. The length of the CDR3 is 15 residues. V lost 6 bases to trimming and J lost 4 bases; unmatched junction nucleotides: 7. Germline assignment: CDR1 MNHEY and CDR2 SVGAGI. CDR3 in DNA: TGTGCCAGCAGAACAACAGGGGGCCCTAATCAGCCCCAGCATTTT. Encoded protein: CASRTTGGPNQPQHF.

The rearrangement joins TRBV6-1 to TRBJ1-5, with a possible D match to TRBD1 (5 bases). Trimming shortened V by 3 bases and J by 2 bases, and 14 bases separated the two germline ends. The CDR3 covers 16 residues. Germline CDR1 and CDR2: MNHNS and SASEGT. The CDR3 loop is CASSERSGGGNQPQHF. Written as DNA, the CDR3 is TGTGCCAGCAGTGAGAGGTCAGGAGGGGGCAATCAGCCCCAGCATTTT.

As regards this clone: One end of the junction is discordant with germline, which a read error may explain. V is TRBV7-2 and J is TRBJ2-3, with 11 bases lining up with TRBD2. Germline V gives CDR1 SGHTA, CDR2 FQGNSA. The CDR3 length is 19 residues. The chain's CDR3 is CASSAAPGVLAGESDMQYF. The CDR3 DNA sequence: TGTGCCAGCAGCGCCGCTCCCGGTGTACTAGCGGGGGAATCGGATATGCAGTATTTT.

The chain carries TRBV7-2 and TRBJ2-7; 10 bases align to TRBD2. Germline values: CDR1 SGHTA, CDR2 FQGNSA. The junction had 15 bases not matched to a gene; V was cut back by 2 bases and J by 5 bases. This CDR3 has 18 amino acids. The CDR3 sequence is CASSLSIAGGRTGDEQYF. The DNA of the CDR3 is TGTGCCAGCAGCTTATCCATAGCGGGGGGCCGAACCGGGGACGAGCAGTACTTC.

The chain's CDR3 is CASSVTGGFHSPLHF. CDR3 bases: TGTGCCAGCAGTGTGACAGGGGGTTTTCATTCACCCCTCCACTTT. The rearrangement uses TRBV25-1 and TRBJ1-6; TRBD1 agrees at 9 bases. V lost 4 bases to trimming and J lost 8 bases; unmatched junction nucleotides: 6. Germline values: CDR1 MGHDK, CDR2 SYGVNS. This CDR3 has 15 residues.

The chain recombines TRBV4-1 with TRBJ1-1, with 8 bases matching TRBD1. Per germline, CDR1 MGHRA and CDR2 YSYEKL. The V gene end was trimmed by 0 bases and the J gene end by 5 bases; junction bases not matched to a gene: 8. This CDR3 is 16 amino acids long. As DNA, the CDR3 is TGCGCCAGCAGCCAAGATCCAGGGGGCGCGGGAACTGAAGCTTTCTTT. This translates into CASSQDPGGAGTEAFF.

The DNA for the CDR3 is TGTGCCAGCAGCGTAGGACAGGGGGACGAGCAGTACGTC. It specifies CASSVGQGDEQYV. The chain uses TRBV9 and TRBJ2-7, with 9 bases aligning to TRBD1. CDR3 length: 13 residues. CDR1 and CDR2 from the germline V gene are SGDLS and YYNGEE. V dropped 0 bases and J dropped 5; count of bases not matched to a gene: 0.

The rearrangement uses TRBV7-2 and TRBJ1-3, with 7 positions matching TRBD1. The J segment lost 0 bases and the V segment lost 5 bases, leaving 7 bases of the junction unmatched. CDR1 and CDR2 from the germline V gene are SGHTA and FQGNSA. The CDR3 has 16 residues. DNA of the CDR3: TGTGCCAGCAGCCCCGGGACAGCCTTCTCTGGAAACACCATATATTTT. This gives the protein CASSPGTAFSGNTIYF. The full variable domain, its missing parts supplied by reference TRBV7-2 and TRBJ1-3, is GAGVSQSPSNKVTEKGKDVELRCDPISGHTALYWYRQSLGQGLEFLIYFQGNSAPDKSGLPSDRFSAERTGGSVSTLTIQRTQQEDSAVYLCASSPGTAFSGNTIYFGEGSWLTVV.

CDR3 protein: CATSDPDRAGNTIYF. CDR3 sequence (DNA): TGTGCCACCAGTGACCCGGACAGGGCTGGAAACACCATATATTTT. The chain employs TRBV24-1 and TRBJ1-3, with 8 bases fitting TRBD1. The CDR3 contains 15 residues. CDR1 and CDR2 (germline): KGHDR, SFDVKD. V dropped 4 bases and J dropped 2; count of bases not matched to a gene: 3.

The gene calls are TRBV4-1 and TRBJ1-2; 10 nucleotides agree with TRBD1. The V gene end was trimmed by 3 bases and the J gene end by 4 bases; junction bases not matched to a gene: 5. Germline-derived CDR1 and CDR2 are MGHRA and YSYEKL. The CDR3 loop spans 15 amino acids. DNA of the CDR3: TGCGCCAGCAGCCAGATGACAGGGGGCCTCTATGGCTACACCTTC. Translated: CASSQMTGGLYGYTF.

The chain joins TRBV30 to TRBJ2-6; D is ambiguous. The CDR3 covers 14 residues. The V end was cut by 5 bases, the J end by 2 bases, with 10 bases between. CDR1 and CDR2 (germline): GTSNPN, SVGIG (reference sequence). CDR3 DNA: TGTGCCTGGCACAGTGCAACTGGGGCCAACGTCCTGACTTTC. Translation: CAWHSATGANVLTF. Supplemented by reference TRBV30 and TRBJ2-6, the full variable domain reads SQTIHQWPATLVQPVGSPLSLECTVEGTSNPNLYWYRQAAGRGLQLLFYSVGIGQISSEVPQNLSASRPQDRQFILSSKKLLLSDSGFYLCAWHSATGANVLTFGAGSRLTVL.

In nucleotides, the CDR3 is TGTGCCAGCAGCCAAGGTGTAGGGCAGCGGGAGGGCCCTAACACCGGGGAGCTGTTTTTT. This codes for CASSQGVGQREGPNTGELFF. The genes are TRBV3-1 (or the pseudogene TRBV3-2) and TRBJ2-2, with 10 bases that match TRBD2. The germline CDR1 and CDR2 sequences are LGHDT and YNNKEL (reference sequence). The CDR3 contains 20 residues. Trimming removed 1 base from V and 2 bases from J; junction bases left unmatched: 13.

V and J are TRBV2 and TRBJ2-2; TRBD2 aligns across 7 bases. This CDR3 contains 14 residues. The germline CDR1 and CDR2 sequences are SNHLY and FYNNEI. Trimming cost V 5 bases and J 6 bases; bases outside gene matches: 6. CDR3 region: CASSSGGWAGELFF. The CDR3, as DNA: TGTGCCAGCAGTTCGGGAGGATGGGCCGGGGAGCTGTTTTTT.

The rearrangement uses TRBV5-6 and TRBJ2-2; D may be TRBD1 (6 bases). The V gene lost 2 bases and the J gene lost 6 bases, with 8 bases spanning the gap. Looked up from germline, CDR1 is SGHDT and CDR2 is YYEEEE. There are 13 residues in the CDR3. CDR3 amino acids: CASSLRQAGELFF. CDR3 bases: TGTGCCAGCAGCTTAAGACAGGCCGGGGAGCTGTTTTTT.

The gene calls are TRBV7-9 and TRBJ2-5, with 9 bases matching TRBD1. Germline CDR1 and CDR2: SEHNR and FQNEAQ (reference sequence). The CDR3 loop spans 17 amino acids. V lost 7 bases, J lost 6 bases, and 18 bases stayed unmatched. CDR3 nucleotides: TGTGCCAGCAACCCATGGGACAGGGAGCAGACCCCACAGACCCAGTACTTC. It is translated as CASNPWDREQTPQTQYF.

The chain combines TRBV9 with TRBJ2-3, with D perhaps TRBD1 (5 bases). The CDR3 is 14 amino acids. Germline-derived CDR1 and CDR2 are SGDLS and YYNGEE. V dropped 6 bases and J dropped 6 bases, with 17 bases sitting between them. For the CDR3, the DNA is TGTGCCAGCAACGGACCAGGGCTAACCGATACGCAGTATTTT. Translation gives CASNGPGLTDTQYF.